Presented here are 16 T cell receptor beta chains from one specimen sequenced in a study of spatial heterogeneity in lung cancer. MiXCR, run by TCRdb on the 5' RACE reads, gives a single entry per CDR3 protein. Among some 25,000 distinct CDR3 sequences listed, 13% were seen once. Time point given: sample taken at primary tumor resection. Sequencing covered unsorted whole RNA taken from tumor, nontumor lung or frozen PBMC. Here the sequenced sample was PBMCs, taken at surgery. These TCRs come from a female donor with early-stage non-small cell lung cancer.

This clonotype was observed many times. This chain connects TRBV28 to TRBJ1-1, with D perhaps matching TRBD1 (6 bases). Looked up from germline, CDR1 is MDHEN and CDR2 is SYDVKM. V lost 6 bases to trimming and J lost 0 bases, with 14 bases between them. There are 15 residues in the CDR3. CDR3 region: CASSLRGGLNTEAFF. The DNA of the CDR3 is TGTGCCAGCAGCCTAAGGGGGGGTTTGAACACTGAAGCTTTCTTT.

This clonotype was counted at least ten times. The chain has TRBV7-9 and TRBJ1-2; unclear D gene. CDR3 size: 12 residues. CDR1 and CDR2 (germline): SEHNR, FQNEAQ (reference sequence). The germline V and J ends were trimmed by 10 bases and 5 bases, with 14 bases remaining between them. CDR3 amino acids: CAILTAPYGYTF. As DNA, the CDR3 is TGTGCCATCCTGACGGCGCCTTATGGCTACACCTTC.

This clonotype showed up many times. The gene calls are TRBV7-8 and TRBJ2-5; the D gene is possibly TRBD1 (6 bases). CDR3 size: 13 residues. Trimming stripped 5 bases from V and 6 bases from J, with 13 bases between. Germline assignment: CDR1 SGHVS and CDR2 FQNEAQ. CDR3 DNA sequence: TGTGCCAGCAGCCAGACAGGTCTACAGACCCAGTACTTC. As protein: CASSQTGLQTQYF.

In its sample, this clonotype was seen a few times. This clone may be a read error of a much larger clone one base away. The V and J genes are TRBV30 and TRBJ2-3, with 13 bases matching TRBD2. Germline assignment: CDR1 GTSNPN and CDR2 SVGIG (reference sequence). The CDR3 sequence is 14 residues long. CDR3 residues: CARSGLAGADTQYF. As DNA, the CDR3 is TGTGCCCGGAGTGGACTAGCGGGAGCAGATACGCAGTATTTT.

This clonotype was observed many times. V usage is TRBV7-9 and J usage is TRBJ2-1; D gene uncertain. Germline V gene lookup returns CDR1 SEHNR and CDR2 FQNEAQ (reference sequence). The V end was cut by 1 base, the J end by 5 bases, with 12 bases between. The CDR3 runs to 15 residues. This chain's CDR3 is CASSLGYGPNNEQFF. The CDR3 DNA follows: TGTGCCAGCAGCTTAGGTTACGGGCCCAACAATGAGCAGTTCTTC.

The chain couples TRBV4-3 to TRBJ2-7, with D maybe TRBD2 (6 bases). Germline values: CDR1 LGHNA, CDR2 YSLEER. V dropped 0 bases and J dropped 3 bases, with 15 bases sitting between them. This CDR3 contains 16 residues. CDR3 residues: CASSQDGTPRGYEQYF. CDR3 in DNA: TGCGCCAGCAGCCAAGACGGGACTCCGAGGGGCTACGAGCAGTACTTC.

This clonotype was found many times. CDR3 nucleotide sequence: TGCAGTGCTAGAGAGCAAGGGACAGGGGGAGTCAAAAACATTCAGTACTTC. Translating it yields CSAREQGTGGVKNIQYF. The chain is built from TRBV20-1 and TRBJ2-4, with 11 bases that match TRBD1. Germline assignment: CDR1 DFQATT and CDR2 SNEGSKA (reference sequence). The J segment lost 3 bases and the V segment lost 0 bases, leaving 7 bases of the junction unmatched. The CDR3 is 17 residues long.

This clonotype has a count of ten or more. The chain combines TRBV20-1 with TRBJ2-2; D unclear. Germline V gene sequence: CDR1 DFQATT, CDR2 SNEGSKA (reference sequence). The CDR3 length is 14 residues. Deletions cut 4 bases from V and 0 bases from J, with 9 bases between. CDR3 sequence (DNA): TGCAGTGCTACCACTACTGCGAACACCGGGGAGCTGTTTTTT. This sequence encodes CSATTTANTGELFF.

This clonotype was found many times. This chain joins TRBV11-1 and TRBJ2-7; D is ambiguous. The V end was cut by 5 bases, the J end by 0 bases, with 11 bases between. The germline CDR1 and CDR2 sequences are SGHAT and FQDESV (reference sequence). The CDR3 is 14 amino acids. This CDR3 reads CASSKGFSSYEQYV. The CDR3 DNA follows: TGTGCCAGCAGCAAAGGTTTCAGCTCCTACGAGCAGTACGTC.

This clonotype counts as medium-sized (0.01 to 0.1%). The chain joins TRBV9 to TRBJ1-1; TRBD1 agrees at 7 bases. Germline values: CDR1 SGDLS, CDR2 YYNGEE. The CDR3 is made up of 16 amino acids. The V gene end was trimmed by 0 bases and the J gene end by 5 bases; junction bases not matched to a gene: 10. The CDR3 loop reads CASSVAQWTGGTEAFF. The CDR3 DNA is TGTGCCAGCAGCGTAGCTCAATGGACAGGCGGTACTGAAGCTTTCTTT. The full variable domain, in which reference TRBV9 and TRBJ1-1 provide the parts outside the CDR3, is DSGVTQTPKHLITATGQRVTLRCSPRSGDLSVYWYQQSLDQGLQFLIQYYNGEERAKGNILERFSAQQFPDLHSELNLSSLELGDSALYFCASSVAQWTGGTEAFFGQGTRLTVV.

The CDR3 coding sequence is TGTGCCAGCAGTGAATGGGGACAGGGATTTGGCTACACCTTC. Protein product: CASSEWGQGFGYTF. The chain uses TRBV6-1 and TRBJ1-2; 9 nucleotides agree with TRBD1. Germline V lookup: CDR1 MNHNS, CDR2 SASEGT. This CDR3 is built from 14 residues. V shed 2 bases and J 7 bases; nucleotides not matched to a gene: 5.

To note about this clonotype: A read error may be the cause here, since a much bigger clone is one base away. The V call is TRBV5-6, the J call TRBJ2-3; D remains unclear. Germline loops: CDR1 SGHDT, CDR2 YYEEEE. This CDR3 has 14 amino acids. In DNA, the CDR3 is TGTGTCAGCAGCTTTACCATTATTAGAGATACGCAGTATTTT. Translation gives CVSSFTIIRDTQYF.

This clonotype appeared many times. The V and J genes are TRBV20-1 and TRBJ2-7, with 8 bases matching TRBD2. Germline lookup yields CDR1 DFQATT and CDR2 SNEGSKA (reference sequence). The V gene end was trimmed by 3 bases and the J gene end by 2 bases; junction bases not matched to a gene: 3. This CDR3 is built from 13 residues. The CDR3 sequence is CSARTSAAYEQYF. CDR3 sequence (DNA): TGCAGTGCTAGGACTAGCGCCGCCTACGAGCAGTACTTC.

This chain links TRBV28 with TRBJ1-2; the D is unclear. The CDR3 sequence is 13 residues long. V gave up 3 bases and J gave up 1 base, with 6 bases separating them. Looked up from germline, CDR1 is MDHEN and CDR2 is SYDVKM. The CDR3 nucleotides read TGTGCCAGCAGTTTGGGCATTAACTATGGCTACACCTTC. Its translation is CASSLGINYGYTF.

Ten or more counts support this clonotype. The chain couples TRBV6-2 or TRBV6-3 to TRBJ1-6; D call uncertain. The CDR3 has 14 residues. Germline V CDR1 and CDR2: MNHEY, SVGEGT. Deletions cut 2 bases from V and 8 bases from J, with 10 bases between. As DNA, the CDR3 is TGTGCCAGCAGTTACCCACGATCCGATTCACCCCTCCACTTT. Its translation: CASSYPRSDSPLHF.

Many counts were recorded for this clonotype. V usage is TRBV4-3 and J usage is TRBJ1-3, with 8 bases aligning to TRBD1. The germline gives CDR1 LGHNA, CDR2 YSLEER. Trimming cost V 5 bases and J 2 bases; bases outside gene matches: 5. The CDR3 contains 15 residues. This CDR3 reads CASSNDRGPGNTIYF. CDR3 bases: TGCGCCAGCAGCAACGACAGGGGCCCTGGAAACACCATATATTTT.